A single sample is the source of the 8 T cell receptor beta chains below, sequenced in a study of blood T cell repertoires in COVID-19. Generated by immunoSEQ multiplex PCR, the TCRdb table keeps only in-frame clones and is missing some. The profile shows 150,000 to 200,000 clones, approximately 90% of them singletons. Source material: peripheral blood. All receptors derive from a woman between 45 and 60 years old with acute or convalescent COVID-19.

V usage is TRBV11-2 and J usage is TRBJ2-1; 8 positions match TRBD2. This CDR3 comprises 12 residues. Per germline, CDR1 SGHAT and CDR2 FQNNGV. V shed 5 bases, J shed 10 bases, and the junction held 4 bases outside the gene matches. CDR3: CASSPGGREQFF. The CDR3 coding sequence is TGTGCCAGCAGCCCGGGGGGGCGGGAGCAGTTCTTC.

This chain joins TRBV11-2 and TRBJ2-7; no definite D call. The CDR3 length is 13 residues. The V end lost 0 bases, the J end lost 4 bases, and 7 bases lay between the germline ends. Germline-derived CDR1 and CDR2 are SGHAT and FQNNGV. The CDR3 bases are TGTGCCAGCAGCTTAGAGGTCGGGTACGAGCAGTACTTC. This codes for CASSLEVGYEQYF.

The rearrangement uses TRBV6-5 and TRBJ2-1, with unresolved D. There are 16 residues in the CDR3. V was shortened by 2 bases and J by 1 base, with 12 bases between the two germline ends. From germline, CDR1 is MNHEY and CDR2 SVGAGI. The CDR3 DNA sequence: TGTGCCAGCAGTTACGACGCGGAGTGGTCCTACAATGAGCAGTTCTTC. Protein sequence: CASSYDAEWSYNEQFF.

V and J are TRBV6-5 and TRBJ2-7, with D unresolved. V was shortened by 2 bases and J by 2 bases, with 7 bases between the two germline ends. This CDR3 region has 13 residues. Germline lookup yields CDR1 MNHEY and CDR2 SVGAGI. CDR3 in DNA: TGTGCCAGCAGTTACGGGCCCACCTACGAGCAGTACTTC. It codes for CASSYGPTYEQYF.

The chain links TRBV27 to TRBJ1-2; 8 bases align to TRBD1. The CDR3 spans 14 residues. CDR1 and CDR2 from the germline V gene are MNHEY and SMNVEV (reference sequence). The ends lost 3 bases at V and 8 bases at J; junction bases unmatched: 8. CDR3 protein: CASSFLTGGSGYTF. CDR3 nucleotide sequence: TGTGCCAGCAGTTTCTTAACAGGGGGAAGCGGCTACACCTTC.

The V and J genes are TRBV28 and TRBJ2-2; 7 bases match TRBD1. With 6 bases clipped from V and 2 bases from J, the junction kept 6 bases outside the gene matches. The CDR3 extends over 15 amino acids. CDR1 is MDHEN, CDR2 SYDVKM, per germline. The CDR3 DNA reads as TGTGCCAGCAGGTCGGGACAGACTAACACCGGGGAGCTGTTTTTT. Encoded protein: CASRSGQTNTGELFF.

This chain joins TRBV5-8 and TRBJ2-7; no reliable D call. V was trimmed by 6 bases and J by 13 bases, leaving 11 bases between them. CDR1 is SGHTS, CDR2 YDEGEE, per germline. The CDR3 runs to 9 residues. For the CDR3, the DNA is TGTGCCAGCACCCTTCGGAGTTACTTC. Translation: CASTLRSYF.

This chain links TRBV7-5 with TRBJ2-5; the table names TRBD2, a call not compared with the DNA. TRBV7-5 is classified as a pseudogene. The CDR3 covers 14 residues. CDR3 protein: CVRSLVFAGETQYF. In DNA form, the CDR3 reads TGTGTCAGAAGCTTAGTCTTTGCGGGGGAGACCCAGTACTTC.